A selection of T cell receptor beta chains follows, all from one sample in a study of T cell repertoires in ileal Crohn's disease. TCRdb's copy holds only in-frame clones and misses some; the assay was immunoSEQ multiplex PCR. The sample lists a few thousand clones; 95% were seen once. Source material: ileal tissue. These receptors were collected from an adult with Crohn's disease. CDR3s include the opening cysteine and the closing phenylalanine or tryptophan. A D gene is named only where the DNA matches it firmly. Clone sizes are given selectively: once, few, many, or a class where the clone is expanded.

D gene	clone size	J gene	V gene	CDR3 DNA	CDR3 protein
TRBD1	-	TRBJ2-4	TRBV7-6	TGTGCCAGCAGCTTAGACCCAGGGGGCAAAAACATTCAGTACTTC	CASSLDPGGKNIQYF
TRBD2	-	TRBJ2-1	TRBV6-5	TGTGCCAGCAGTTACCGGACTAGCGGGGCCTACAATGAGCAGTTCTTC	CASSYRTSGAYNEQFF
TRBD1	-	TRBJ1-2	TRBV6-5	TGTGCCAGCAGACCACAGGGGCCGGGTGGCTACACCTTC	CASRPQGPGGYTF
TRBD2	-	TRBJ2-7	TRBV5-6	TGTGCCAGCAGCCCCGGACTAGCTGGTATCTACGAGCAGTACTTC	CASSPGLAGIYEQYF
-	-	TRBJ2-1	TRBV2	TGTGCCAGCAGTGTTACTAGCCGTGCCCATGAGCAGTTCTTC	CASSVTSRAHEQFF
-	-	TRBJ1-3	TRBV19	TGTGCCAGTACCCAATTTTCCTTTCAGGGTACCTTAGCTGGAAACACCATATATTTT	CASTQFSFQGTLAGNTIYF
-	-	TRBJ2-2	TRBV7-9	TGTGCCAGCAGCTTAGGTGGACAAAACACCGGGGAGCTGTTTTTT	CASSLGGQNTGELFF
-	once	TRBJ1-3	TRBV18	TGTGCCAGTGACCGGAGCTCTGGAAACACCATATATTTT	CASDRSSGNTIYF
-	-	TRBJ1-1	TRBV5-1	TGCGCCAGCAGCTTACTTCCAATGAACACTGAAGCTTTCTTT	CASSLLPMNTEAFF
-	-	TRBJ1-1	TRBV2	TGTGCCAGCGGGAGAGAAACTGAAGCTTTCTTT	CASGRETEAFF
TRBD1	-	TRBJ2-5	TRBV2	TGTGCCAGCAAGGGGACAGGGGAACAAGAGACCCAGTACTTC	CASKGTGEQETQYF
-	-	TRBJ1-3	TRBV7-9	TGTGCCAGCAGCTTAGGGGAGGGGACCATATATTTT	CASSLGEGTIYF
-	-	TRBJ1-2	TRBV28	TGTGCCAGCAGTATACCGACAGGACCTAACTATGGCTACACCTTC	CASSIPTGPNYGYTF
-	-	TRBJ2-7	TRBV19	TGTGCCAGTAGTGCCGACTACTACGAGCAGTACTTC	CASSADYYEQYF
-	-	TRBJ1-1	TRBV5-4	TGTGCCAGCAGCCGACTACTGAACACTGAAGCTTTCTTT	CASSRLLNTEAFF
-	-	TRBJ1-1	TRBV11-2	TGTGCCAGCAGCTTAAGAGGGACTGAAGCTTTCTTT	CASSLRGTEAFF
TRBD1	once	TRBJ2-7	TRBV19	TGTGCCAGTAGTATAAGGACAGGGGGCTACGAGCAGTACTTC	CASSIRTGGYEQYF
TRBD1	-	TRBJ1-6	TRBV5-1	TGCGCCAGCAGCGTAGACAGGGGGGATAATTCACCCCTCCACTTT	CASSVDRGDNSPLHF
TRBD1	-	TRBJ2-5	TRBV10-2	TGCGCCAGCGCCTCACAGGGGGCTAGAGGGACCCAGTACTTC	CASASQGARGTQYF
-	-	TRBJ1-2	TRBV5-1	TGCGCCAGCAGCCCCCCGGGACAATACTATGGCTACACCTTC	CASSPPGQYYGYTF
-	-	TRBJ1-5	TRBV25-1	TGTGCCAGCAGTGAATGGGGGGGGCCCCAGCATTTT	CASSEWGGPQHF
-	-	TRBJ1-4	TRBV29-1	TGCAGCGTTGACGAGGGATTTAATGAAAAACTGTTTTTT	CSVDEGFNEKLFF
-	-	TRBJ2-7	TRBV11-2	TGTGCCAGCAGCTCCGGGCCGAGAGGGGAGCAGTACTTC	CASSSGPRGEQYF
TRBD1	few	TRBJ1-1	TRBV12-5	TGTGCTAGTAGACAGGGAGGGAACACTGAAGCTTTCTTT	CASRQGGNTEAFF
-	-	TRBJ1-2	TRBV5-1	TGCGCCAGCAGCCGGGGAGTAGACTATGGCTACACCTTC	CASSRGVDYGYTF
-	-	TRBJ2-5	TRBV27	TGTGCCAGCAGGACATTAGCGTCAGGAGGTGAGACCCAGTACTTC	CASRTLASGGETQYF
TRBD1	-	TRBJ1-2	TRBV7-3	TGTGCCAGCAGCCCGGACAGGGCTAGGGATGGCTACACCTTC	CASSPDRARDGYTF
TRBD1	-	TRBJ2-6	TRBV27	TGTGCCAGCAGTCCCCGGACAGGGGGCGCTTCTGGGGCCAACGTCCTGACTTTC	CASSPRTGGASGANVLTF
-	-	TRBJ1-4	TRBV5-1	TGCGCCAGCAGCTCCGGTCGGGTCGCTAATGAAAAACTGTTTTTT	CASSSGRVANEKLFF
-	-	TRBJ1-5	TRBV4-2	TGTGCCAGCAGCCAAGTCCCGGGGGGAAATCAGCCCCAGCATTTT	CASSQVPGGNQPQHF
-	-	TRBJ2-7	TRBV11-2	TGTGCCAGCAGCTCCTCGACGGGGAGCTCCTACGAGCAGTACTTC	CASSSSTGSSYEQYF
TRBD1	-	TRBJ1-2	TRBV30	TGTGCCTGGAGGTTGGGACAGGGAAATGGCTACACCTTC	CAWRLGQGNGYTF
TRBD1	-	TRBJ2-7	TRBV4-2	TGTGCCAGCAGCCAAGCCGTGACAGGGATCGAGCAGTACTTC	CASSQAVTGIEQYF
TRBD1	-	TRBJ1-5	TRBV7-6	TGTGCCAGCAGCCAAGATAGTACCCTCGGGGAAACAGGGGGTAATGATCAGCCCCAGCATTTT	CASSQDSTLGETGGNDQPQHF
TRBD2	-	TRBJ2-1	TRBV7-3	TGTGCCAGCAGCGATAGCGGGGGCTCCTACAATGAGCAGTTCTTC	CASSDSGGSYNEQFF
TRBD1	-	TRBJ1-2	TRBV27	TGTGCCAGCAGCTCGCACAGGGGGGGGACAGACACCTTC	CASSSHRGGTDTF
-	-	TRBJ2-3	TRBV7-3	TGTGCCAGCAGCATGACAGGTAGCACAGATACGCAGTATTTT	CASSMTGSTDTQYF
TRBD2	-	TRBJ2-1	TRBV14	TGTGCCAGCAGCCACCCCCAGGCGGGACTAGCGGGGGGGCCTCAGTTCTTC	CASSHPQAGLAGGPQFF
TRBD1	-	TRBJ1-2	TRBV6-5	TGTGCCAGCAGTTACAACGGACAGGGAATACAGGGCTACACCTTC	CASSYNGQGIQGYTF
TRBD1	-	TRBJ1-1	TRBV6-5	TGTGCCAGCAGCTACCACGGACAGGGGGGCACTGAAGCTTTCTTT	CASSYHGQGGTEAFF
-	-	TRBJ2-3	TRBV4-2	TGTGCCAGCAGCCAAGATCTCGCAGATACGCAGTATTTT	CASSQDLADTQYF
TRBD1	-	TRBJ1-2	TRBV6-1	TGTGCCAGCAGGGCGGGACAGGGGAACTATGGCTACACCTTC	CASRAGQGNYGYTF
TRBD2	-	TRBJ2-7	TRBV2	TGTGCCAGCAGCGCAGCGGGGGGCTCCTACGAGCAGTACTTC	CASSAAGGSYEQYF
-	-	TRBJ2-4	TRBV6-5	TGTGCCAGCAGTTACAGGGGGTCGAACATTCAGTACTTC	CASSYRGSNIQYF
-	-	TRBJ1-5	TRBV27	TGTGCCAGCAGGGGGGGGAGCAATCAGCCCCAGCATTTT	CASRGGSNQPQHF
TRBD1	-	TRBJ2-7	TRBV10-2	TGCGCCAGCAGCCCCCCCGGGACAGGGGGCTCCGAGCAGTACTTC	CASSPPGTGGSEQYF
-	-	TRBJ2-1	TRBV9	TGTGCCAGCAGCGTAGGGACTTTTGGCGAGCAGTTCTTC	CASSVGTFGEQFF